A single sample gave rise to the 15 T cell receptor beta chains below, sequenced in a study of blood T cell repertoires in COVID-19 (TCRdb year 2020). The library was generated by the immunoSEQ multiplex PCR assay. This immuneACCESS table, as held by TCRdb, lists in-frame sequences with V and J called but not all clones. Of the missing ones, under half trace to an unresolved V gene in checked studies; the others have no known cause. Present in this sample are 90,000 to 100,000 clones, around nine tenths of which were seen just once. The biggest ten clones account for approximately 15% of the sample. Input material: peripheral blood. These receptors all come from a human donor in a cohort sampled during active COVID-19.

This chain joins TRBV5-6 and TRBJ1-2; D not resolved. CDR1 and CDR2 (germline): SGHDT, YYEEEE. V gave up 4 bases and J gave up 7 bases, with 17 bases separating them. There are 14 residues in the CDR3. CDR3 coding DNA: TGTGCCAGCAGCGTGAGATCGGTTCGGGGTGGCTACACCTTC. This encodes CASSVRSVRGGYTF.

The chain recombines TRBV5-4 with TRBJ2-7; TRBD2 aligns across 7 bases. V trimming: 4 bases; J trimming: 5 bases; junction bases outside the gene matches: 9. Germline values: CDR1 SGHNT, CDR2 YYREEE (reference sequence). The CDR3 extends over 14 amino acids. CDR3 residues: CASSPRGGSDEQYF. The CDR3 nucleotides are TGTGCCAGCAGCCCGAGGGGCGGGAGTGACGAGCAGTACTTC.

V and J are TRBV28 and TRBJ2-1; 9 nucleotides agree with TRBD1. Germline CDR1 reads MDHEN; CDR2 reads SYDVKM. The CDR3 length is 17 residues. The V segment lost 5 bases and the J segment 3 bases; nucleotides outside the gene matches: 11. The CDR3 DNA reads TGTGCCAGCAGTCCGGGACAGGGAGGGACCGACTACAATGAGCAGTTCTTC. Protein sequence: CASSPGQGGTDYNEQFF.

The chain is built from TRBV13 and TRBJ2-3; TRBD1 might be the D (5 bases). Germline lookup yields CDR1 PRHDT and CDR2 FYEKMQ (reference sequence). V was trimmed by 1 base and J by 5 bases, leaving 16 bases between them. This CDR3 has 16 residues. CDR3 DNA: TGTGCCAGCAGCTTAGAGGGGAAGGGGCGAAGAGATACGCAGTATTTT. Amino acid sequence: CASSLEGKGRRDTQYF.

The chain recombines TRBV21-1 with TRBJ1-5. TRBV21-1 is a pseudogene. CDR3 length: 13 amino acids. The CDR3: CASSPVSNQPQHF. CDR3 nucleotides: TGTGCCAGCAGCCCGGTCAGCAATCAGCCCCAGCATTTT.

The rearrangement links TRBV5-1 to TRBJ2-5, with TRBD1 matching 9 bases. CDR3 size: 16 residues. Germline lookup yields CDR1 SGHRS and CDR2 YFSETQ. The trim removed 0 bases at V and 4 bases at J, leaving 7 bases unmatched. CDR3 coding DNA: TGCGCCAGCAGCTTGGGAACAGGGGGCATCGGAGAGACCCAGTACTTC. Translating it yields CASSLGTGGIGETQYF.

This clone was recorded only once. The genes are TRBV5-6 and TRBJ2-2; 9 positions match TRBD1. The V and J ends lost 0 bases and 9 bases, in that order; junction bases with no gene match: 3. This CDR3 comprises 14 residues. Per germline, CDR1 SGHDT and CDR2 YYEEEE. CDR3 nucleotide sequence: TGTGCCAGCAGCTTGGGGGACAGGGTTTGGGAGCTGTTTTTT. Amino acid sequence: CASSLGDRVWELFF.

The chain links TRBV24-1 to TRBJ2-7, with 11 bases matching TRBD2. Trimming removed 10 bases from V and 1 base from J; junction bases left unmatched: 5. Germline-derived CDR1 and CDR2 are KGHDR and SFDVKD. This CDR3 spans 14 amino acids. The CDR3 nucleotides are TGTGCCACTAGCGGGACTAGCGGTTCCTACGAGCAGTACTTC. Translating gives CATSGTSGSYEQYF.

DNA of the CDR3: TGTGCCAGCAGTTACGCAGGGGGCGCGTACTACGAGCAGTACTTC. It specifies CASSYAGGAYYEQYF. The rearrangement links TRBV6-5 to TRBJ2-7; 8 bases line up with TRBD1. CDR1 is MNHEY and CDR2 is SVGAGI in the germline V gene. With V trimmed by 2 bases and J by 3 bases, 6 bases remained unmatched. There are 15 residues in the CDR3.

The V gene is TRBV10-1, the J gene TRBJ2-1; TRBD2 matches 8 bases. The CDR3 is 15 amino acids. CDR1 WNHNN and CDR2 SYGVQD come from the germline V gene (reference sequence). J gave up 5 bases and V 2 bases, and 5 bases lay outside the gene matches. The CDR3 spells CASSEGLAGNNEQFF. CDR3 in DNA: TGCGCCAGCAGTGAGGGTCTAGCGGGCAACAATGAGCAGTTCTTC.

The rearrangement joins TRBV19 to TRBJ2-7, with D maybe TRBD1 (5 bases). The CDR3 is made up of 15 amino acids. Trimming removed 0 bases at V and 1 base at J, with 10 bases between. Germline V CDR1 and CDR2: LNHDA, SQIVND (reference sequence). Here the CDR3 reads CASSIEAGQSYEQYF. The DNA for the CDR3 is TGTGCCAGTAGTATAGAGGCAGGGCAATCCTACGAGCAGTACTTC. Using reference TRBV19 and TRBJ2-7 for the parts outside the CDR3, the full variable domain is DGGITQSPKYLFRKEGQNVTLSCEQNLNHDAMYWYRQDPGQGLRLIYYSQIVNDFQKGDIAEGYSVSREKKESFPLTVTSAQKNPTAFYLCASSIEAGQSYEQYFGPGTRLTVT.

The chain combines TRBV30 with TRBJ2-5, with 8 bases matching TRBD1. CDR3 length equals 13 residues. The V gene end was trimmed by 3 bases and the J gene end by 5 bases; junction bases not matched to a gene: 5. Per the germline V gene, CDR1 is GTSNPN and CDR2 is SVGIG (reference sequence). The CDR3 spells CAWSEDRVETQYF. The CDR3 bases are TGTGCCTGGAGCGAGGACAGGGTCGAGACCCAGTACTTC.

This clone came up once. The V and J genes are TRBV24-1 and TRBJ2-3; D may be TRBD1 (5 bases). Germline CDR1 reads KGHDR; CDR2 reads SFDVKD. Between the trimmed V and J ends, which lost 6 bases and 4 bases, there was a span of 10 bases. This CDR3 is 13 amino acids long. In nucleotides, the CDR3 is TGTGCCACCAGTAGGGGTTTCGCAGATACGCAGTATTTT. It encodes CATSRGFADTQYF.

The chain is built from TRBV28 and TRBJ2-3; possible D gene TRBD2, 11 bases. The ends were cut back, 6 bases at V and 1 base at J, with 38 bases in the middle. The CDR3 is 23 residues long. CDR1 is MDHEN, CDR2 SYDVKM, per germline. The CDR3 loop is CASRNTWDRGGLAGLGGTDTQYF. In DNA form, the CDR3 reads TGTGCCAGCAGAAATACATGGGACAGGGGAGGACTAGCGGGCCTAGGGGGCACAGATACGCAGTATTTT.

The chain employs TRBV3-1 (or the pseudogene TRBV3-2) and TRBJ1-3; D uncertain. From germline, CDR1 is LGHDT and CDR2 YNNKEL (reference sequence). V gave up 0 bases and J gave up 4 bases, with 10 bases separating them. The CDR3 loop spans 15 amino acids. The CDR3 reads CASSQDTLPGNTIYF. The CDR3 nucleotides read TGTGCCAGCAGCCAAGATACTCTACCGGGAAACACCATATATTTT.